This entry is about one T cell receptor beta chain. Its antigen is undetermined. At one end the junction does not follow the germline gene, possibly because of a read error. The data were taken from a study of beta chain features in type 1 diabetes. Study results and caveats: A moderate, significant TCRB CDR3 shortening appeared in type 1 diabetes across four CD4+ subsets. A PCR bias possibly favoring shorter templates would apply equally to patients and controls. Sequencing of cDNA might inflate the share of cells that strongly express TCR.

Investigators reverse transcribed all isolated RNA, so they sequenced expressed TCRB transcripts. Assay used: immunoSEQ multiplex PCR; TCRdb lists only in-frame clones, some missing. Counted here are roughly 400,000 clones, roughly 13% occurring once; the ten biggest clones make up roughly 0.035%. One heparinised draw of blood, averaging around 120 mL, came from each donor. Germline V gene sequence: CDR1 SNHLY, CDR2 FYNNEI. CDR3 length: 12 residues. This rearrangement joins TRBV2 to TRBJ2-3; TRBD2 matches 13 bases. Sequencing was carried out using naive CD4+ T cells from blood. The clonotype originates from a man aged 30-40 years in good health. Here the CDR3 reads CASSKGLAGFHF. CDR3 coding DNA: TGTGCCAGCAGCAAGGGACTAGCGGGATTTCATTTT.